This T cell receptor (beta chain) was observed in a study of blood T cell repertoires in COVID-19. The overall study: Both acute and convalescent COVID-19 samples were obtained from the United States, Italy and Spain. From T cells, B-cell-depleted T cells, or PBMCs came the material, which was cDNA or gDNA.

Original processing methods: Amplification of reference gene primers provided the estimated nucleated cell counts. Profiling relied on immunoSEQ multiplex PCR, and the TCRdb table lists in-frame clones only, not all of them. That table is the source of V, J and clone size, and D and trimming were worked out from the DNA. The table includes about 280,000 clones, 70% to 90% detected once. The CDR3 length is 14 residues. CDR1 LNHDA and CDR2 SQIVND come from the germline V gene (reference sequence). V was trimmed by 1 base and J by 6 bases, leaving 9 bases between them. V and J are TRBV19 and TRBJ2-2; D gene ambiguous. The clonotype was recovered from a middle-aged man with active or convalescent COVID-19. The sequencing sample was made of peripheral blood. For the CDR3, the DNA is TGTGCCAGTAGTATAGTCACAGACGCCGGGGAGCTGTTTTTT. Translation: CASSIVTDAGELFF.